Listed below are T cell receptor beta chains from one sample, sequenced in a study of blood T cell repertoires in COVID-19. Assay used: immunoSEQ multiplex PCR; TCRdb lists only in-frame clones, some missing. The repertoire holds about 68,000 clones, with 87% as singletons. The sequenced material came from peripheral blood. The receptors here all came from a woman aged 50 to 60 with COVID-19, enrolled during active disease. The CDR3 runs from the conserved cysteine through the conserved F or W. D genes are given only for firm matches. Some rows have no size entry. The others give once, few or many, or a class for an expanded clone.

CDR3	size	V	J	D
CAISGGSTDTQYF	.	TRBV10-3	TRBJ2-3	.
CASSRGRQYEQYF	.	TRBV28	TRBJ2-7	.
CASSPFILTSGRINEQFF	.	TRBV28	TRBJ2-1	TRBD2
CASSQGPSNQPQHF	.	TRBV4-1	TRBJ1-5	.
CATSRGQETQYF	once	TRBV24-1	TRBJ2-5	.
CASSLPPQTYEQYF	.	TRBV6-2/TRBV6-3	TRBJ2-7	.
CASSGQGARGEQFF	once	TRBV28	TRBJ2-1	TRBD1
CASSYSRGDTQYF	.	TRBV6-5	TRBJ2-3	.
CAISSTGQGGGYTF	.	TRBV10-3	TRBJ1-2	TRBD1
CASSQIPSGVIEAFF	few	TRBV6-5	TRBJ1-1	.
CASSLRQGALTEAFF	.	TRBV7-2	TRBJ1-1	TRBD1
CASSKGGASGDTGELFF	.	TRBV21-1	TRBJ2-2	.
CASSLSGSPYNEQFF	.	TRBV11-3	TRBJ2-1	TRBD2
CASSTGLYNEQFF	.	TRBV7-9	TRBJ2-1	.
CASSEETSGRNEQFF	.	TRBV4-2	TRBJ2-1	TRBD2
CASKLAGSTDTQYF	.	TRBV19	TRBJ2-3	TRBD2
CASSRLNYEQYF	few	TRBV18	TRBJ2-7	.
CASSLKLTGEQFF	.	TRBV7-2	TRBJ2-1	.
CASSKPGTAQMEKLFF	.	TRBV3-1/TRBV3-2	TRBJ1-4	TRBD1
CASSLTAQGGYF	.	TRBV12-3/TRBV12-4	TRBJ2-4	.
CASSRFAQETQYF	.	TRBV19	TRBJ2-5	.
CASLKGAGGLSEQYF	.	TRBV25-1	TRBJ2-7	.
CASSTRQANQPQHF	once	TRBV18	TRBJ1-5	.
CASSGTGGSDTEAFF	.	TRBV18	TRBJ1-1	TRBD1
CASREDPRVYEQYF	.	TRBV6-5	TRBJ2-7	.
CASSQSSEHRGLNQPQHF	.	TRBV16	TRBJ1-5	TRBD1
CAIRGENQPQHF	once	TRBV10-3	TRBJ1-5	.
CASTNSGFHEQYF	.	TRBV28	TRBJ2-7	.
CASRGANNEQFF	.	TRBV7-3	TRBJ2-1	.
CASTIWPVNTEAFF	.	TRBV28	TRBJ1-1	.
CAIWGGIAGDTTDTQYF	.	TRBV10-3	TRBJ2-3	TRBD2
CASSLALGSTDTQYF	.	TRBV5-1	TRBJ2-3	.
CAWSATNLMYF	.	TRBV30	TRBJ2-5	.
CASSQKNRYEQYF	.	TRBV14	TRBJ2-7	.
CASSEFLGQGGNQPQHF	.	TRBV6-1	TRBJ1-5	TRBD1
CATRNRLSSYEQYF	.	TRBV15	TRBJ2-7	.
CASSSTGAFSYEQYF	.	TRBV7-6	TRBJ2-7	TRBD1
CASSFDRSGYTF	.	TRBV5-1	TRBJ1-2	.
CSVEELSYGYTF	.	TRBV29-1	TRBJ1-2	.
CASSSGGSDTQYF	.	TRBV18	TRBJ2-3	.
CASKFSGTGLYEQYF	.	TRBV19	TRBJ2-7	TRBD1
CASSLGGRGNEQFF	.	TRBV27	TRBJ2-1	.
CASSFDTGELFF	.	TRBV18	TRBJ2-2	.